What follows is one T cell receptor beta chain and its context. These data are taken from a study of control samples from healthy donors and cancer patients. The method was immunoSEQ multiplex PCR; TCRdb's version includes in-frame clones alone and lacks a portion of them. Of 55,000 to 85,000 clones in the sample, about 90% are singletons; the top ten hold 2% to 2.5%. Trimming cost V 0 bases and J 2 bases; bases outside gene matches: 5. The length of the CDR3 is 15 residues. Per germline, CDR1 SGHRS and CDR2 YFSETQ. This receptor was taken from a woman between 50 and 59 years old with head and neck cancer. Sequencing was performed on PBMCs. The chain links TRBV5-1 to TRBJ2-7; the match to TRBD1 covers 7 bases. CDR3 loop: CASSLAGTATYEQYF. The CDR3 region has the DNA TGCGCCAGCAGCTTGGCCGGGACAGCCACCTACGAGCAGTACTTC.